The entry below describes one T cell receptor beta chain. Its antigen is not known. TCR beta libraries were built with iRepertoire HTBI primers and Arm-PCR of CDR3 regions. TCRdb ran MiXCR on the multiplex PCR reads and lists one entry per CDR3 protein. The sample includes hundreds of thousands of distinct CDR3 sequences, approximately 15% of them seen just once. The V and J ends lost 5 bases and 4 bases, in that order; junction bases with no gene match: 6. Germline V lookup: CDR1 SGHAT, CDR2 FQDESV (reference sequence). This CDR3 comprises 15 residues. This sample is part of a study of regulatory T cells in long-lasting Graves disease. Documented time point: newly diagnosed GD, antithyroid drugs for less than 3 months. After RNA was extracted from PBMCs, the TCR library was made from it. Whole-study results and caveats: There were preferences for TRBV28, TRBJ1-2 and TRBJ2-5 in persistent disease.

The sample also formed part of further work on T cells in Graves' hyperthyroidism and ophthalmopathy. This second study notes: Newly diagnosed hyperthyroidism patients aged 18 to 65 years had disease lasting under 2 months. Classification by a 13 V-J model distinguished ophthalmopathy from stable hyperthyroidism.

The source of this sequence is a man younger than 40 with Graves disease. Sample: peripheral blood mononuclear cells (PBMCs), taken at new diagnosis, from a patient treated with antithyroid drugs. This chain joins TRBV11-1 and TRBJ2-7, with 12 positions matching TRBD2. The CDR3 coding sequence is TGTGCCAGCAGCCAACTGACTAGCGGGGGATACGAGCAGTACTTC. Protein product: CASSQLTSGGYEQYF.